A single sample is the source of the 18 T cell receptor beta chains below, sequenced in a study of blood T cell repertoires in COVID-19 (TCRdb year 2020). Receptor amplification or capture employed the immunoSEQ multiplex PCR assay. TCRdb mirrors the immuneACCESS table, restricted to in-frame sequences. Some clones are absent from its copies; in checked studies, under half trace to an unresolved V gene, and the reason for the others is unknown. The sample profile shows roughly 230,000 clones; about 80% of them were found once. About 3.5% of the sample rests with the top ten. The source material was PBMCs or T cells enriched from blood (not recorded which). These receptors all come from a man in his fifties who had recovered from COVID-19.

This clone was observed a handful of times. The CDR3, as DNA: TGTGCCAGCAGCTTGATATTCAGCGGAGGGGAGCTGTTTTTT. Protein product: CASSLIFSGGELFF. J is TRBJ2-2 and V is TRBV7-9, with D maybe TRBD2 (5 bases). The V and J ends lost 3 bases and 8 bases respectively, with 13 bases between them. This CDR3 is built from 14 residues. Germline-derived CDR1 and CDR2 are SEHNR and FQNEAQ (reference sequence).

This chain joins TRBV5-1 and TRBJ2-7; 13 bases agree with TRBD2. The length of the CDR3 is 15 residues. CDR1 and CDR2 (germline): SGHRS, YFSETQ. Unmatched junction bases numbered 3, after V lost 0 bases and J lost 6 bases. The CDR3 protein is CASSLVLAGGSEQYF. CDR3 nucleotides: TGCGCCAGCAGCTTGGTACTAGCGGGGGGGAGCGAGCAGTACTTC.

For the CDR3, the DNA is TGTGCCAGCAGCTTAGGGGGACAGCTCTATGGCTACACCTTC. As protein: CASSLGGQLYGYTF. The chain joins TRBV7-2 to TRBJ1-2; 7 bases line up with TRBD1. V was clipped by 1 base and J by 4 bases; unmatched bases: 3. This CDR3 is 14 amino acids long. The germline CDR1 and CDR2 sequences are SGHTA and FQGNSA.

The chain joins TRBV9 to TRBJ2-2; 8 nucleotides agree with TRBD2. J was trimmed by 1 base and V by 0 bases; bases with no gene match: 2. The CDR3 consists of 16 residues. Germline assignment: CDR1 SGDLS and CDR2 YYNGEE. The CDR3 region is CASSVGTSMNTGELFF. CDR3 sequence (DNA): TGTGCCAGCAGCGTAGGGACTAGCATGAACACCGGGGAGCTGTTTTTT.

The genes are TRBV28 and TRBJ1-1, with 8 bases that match TRBD1. CDR3 length: 13 residues. J lost 7 bases, V lost 2 bases, and 3 bases had no gene match. Germline-derived CDR1 and CDR2 are MDHEN and SYDVKM. Here the CDR3 reads CASSLQGAGEAFF. CDR3 DNA: TGTGCCAGCAGTTTACAGGGGGCGGGTGAAGCTTTCTTT.

In its sample, this clone was seen once. The chain carries TRBV12-3 or TRBV12-4 and TRBJ2-7, with D perhaps TRBD2 (7 bases). The ends were cut back, 6 bases at V and 6 bases at J, with 12 bases in the middle. The CDR3 runs to 12 residues. The CDR3 loop is CASRGGPGEQYF. The CDR3 bases are TGTGCCAGCAGGGGGGGGCCGGGCGAGCAGTACTTC.

The rearrangement uses TRBV7-2 and TRBJ2-1; 9 bases are shared with TRBD2. With 5 bases clipped from V and 12 bases from J, the junction kept 14 bases outside the gene matches. The length of the CDR3 is 15 residues. Germline loops: CDR1 SGHTA, CDR2 FQGNSA. In DNA, the CDR3 is TGTGCCAGCAGCCCACGACTAGCGGCTGCTGGGGTGCAGTTCTTC. As protein: CASSPRLAAAGVQFF.

The V call is TRBV4-2, the J call TRBJ2-3; no definite D call. This CDR3 has 15 residues. The V end was cut by 0 bases, the J end by 2 bases, with 9 bases between. Germline V CDR1 and CDR2: LGHNA, YNFKEQ. CDR3 sequence reads: CASSQDPAYTDTQYF. The CDR3 region has the DNA TGTGCCAGCAGCCAAGATCCAGCGTACACAGATACGCAGTATTTT.

The chain links TRBV3-1 (or the pseudogene TRBV3-2) to TRBJ1-1; TRBD1 matches at 8 bases. CDR3 length: 15 residues. The V and J ends lost 2 bases and 0 bases, in that order; junction bases with no gene match: 2. Germline lookup yields CDR1 LGHDT and CDR2 YNNKEL (reference sequence). The CDR3 sequence: CASSQRQGMNTEAFF. The CDR3 coding sequence is TGTGCCAGCAGCCAACGACAGGGGATGAACACTGAAGCTTTCTTT.

This rearrangement joins TRBV7-8 to TRBJ2-7, with 7 bases fitting TRBD1. This CDR3 has 17 residues. Germline assignment: CDR1 SGHVS and CDR2 FQNEAQ. Trimming at V came to 1 base and at J to 3 bases, leaving 12 bases not matched to a gene. CDR3 residues: CASSLVLGGAGGYEQYF. The CDR3, as DNA: TGTGCCAGCAGCTTAGTTCTTGGGGGAGCAGGGGGCTACGAGCAGTACTTC.

The chain is built from TRBV6-5 and TRBJ2-2; no clear D. This CDR3 region has 14 residues. Deletions cut 6 bases from V and 8 bases from J, with 16 bases between. Looked up from germline, CDR1 is MNHEY and CDR2 is SVGAGI. The DNA of the CDR3 is TGTGCCAGCAGGTTGACAATCGCCCCAGGGGAGCTGTTTTTT. Its translation is CASRLTIAPGELFF.

The genes are TRBV5-1 and TRBJ1-1; D perhaps matches TRBD1 (5 bases). CDR3 length equals 14 residues. The germline CDR1 and CDR2 sequences are SGHRS and YFSETQ. V lost 8 bases and J lost 3, with 17 bases in between. This CDR3 reads CASSRLREDTEAFF. The CDR3, as DNA: TGCGCCAGTTCCCGGCTCAGGGAAGACACTGAAGCTTTCTTT.

DNA of the CDR3: TGTGCCAGCAGTTCTATTTACACCGGGGAGCTGTTTTTT. Translation gives CASSSIYTGELFF. The V gene is TRBV6-2 or TRBV6-3, the J gene TRBJ2-2; D gene uncertain. The germline V and J ends were trimmed by 4 bases and 3 bases, with 6 bases remaining between them. The CDR3 sequence is 13 residues long. Per the germline V gene, CDR1 is MNHEY and CDR2 is SVGEGT.

V and J are TRBV6-5 and TRBJ1-5, with a possible D match to TRBD1 (6 bases). V lost 8 bases to trimming and J lost 2 bases, with 16 bases between them. Germline CDR1 reads MNHEY; CDR2 reads SVGAGI. The CDR3 spans 15 residues. The CDR3 reads CASSAVSGGNQPQHF. In DNA, the CDR3 is TGTGCCAGCTCTGCAGTCTCAGGGGGCAATCAGCCCCAGCATTTT.

This clone was seen a few times. V is TRBV2 and J is TRBJ1-5, with 7 nucleotides matching TRBD1. Unmatched junction bases numbered 9, after V lost 8 bases and J lost 8 bases. This CDR3 contains 13 residues. Germline lookup yields CDR1 SNHLY and CDR2 FYNNEI. CDR3 nucleotide sequence: TGTGCCAGCGGTGGGACAGACCGGGAGCCCCAGCATTTT. Protein product: CASGGTDREPQHF.

The rearrangement links TRBV5-1 to TRBJ2-7; D perhaps matches TRBD1 (6 bases). The germline V and J ends were trimmed by 5 bases and 0 bases, with 15 bases remaining between them. CDR1 is SGHRS and CDR2 is YFSETQ in the germline V gene. The CDR3 is 15 residues long. The CDR3 reads CASSLTTGFSYEQYF. The CDR3 coding sequence is TGCGCCAGCAGTCTGACGACAGGTTTCTCCTACGAGCAGTACTTC.

This chain links TRBV2 with TRBJ1-2; D is undetermined. The length of the CDR3 is 13 residues. Deletions cut 7 bases from V and 4 bases from J, with 13 bases between. Germline loops: CDR1 SNHLY, CDR2 FYNNEI. DNA of the CDR3: TGTGCCAGCACTGGAGGGAGGAGCTATGGCTACACCTTC. It translates to CASTGGRSYGYTF.

The gene calls are TRBV18 and TRBJ2-7; D perhaps matches TRBD2 (6 bases). The CDR3 length is 15 residues. Germline V gene sequence: CDR1 KGHSH, CDR2 LQKENI. Deletions cut 3 bases from V and 5 bases from J, with 17 bases between. Here the CDR3 reads CASSPMGGAANEQYF. The CDR3 DNA is TGTGCCAGCTCACCCATGGGCGGGGCAGCCAACGAGCAGTACTTC.